This T cell receptor (beta chain) was captured by sequencing in a study of low-dose radiotherapy and immunotherapy resistance in tumors. Study summary: Those assigned to Cohort 2 were treated with 1 Gy per fraction every two weeks (13 Gy in total over 26 weeks).

TRAV- and TRBV-specific primers were used for first-strand cDNA, which covered alpha and beta chains. TCRs were put through 20 to 25 PCR cycles of amplification with Phusion. A constant-region primer and the V-primer adapter served as the primer pair. Amplification of the isolated mRNA used in vitro transcription. A single record per CDR3 protein comes from TCRdb applying MiXCR to the reads. The data contain about 10,000 distinct CDR3 sequences, roughly 42% of them singletons. Deletions cut 1 base from V and 6 bases from J, with 11 bases between. The germline gives CDR1 SGDLS, CDR2 YYNGEE. There are 13 residues in the CDR3. The treatment that donors received included nivolumab, ipilimumab, aspirin, low-dose cyclophosphamide and low-dose radiotherapy.

The genes are TRBV9 and TRBJ2-7, with D hard to call. The TCR comes from a human donor with advanced metastatic prostate, ovarian, gallbladder or colorectal cancer (not recorded which). This table probably holds off-target reads from a library built for another chain. The CDR3 sequence is CASSVFSGLEQYF. The CDR3 DNA reads TGTGCCAGCAGCGTATTTTCCGGGCTCGAGCAGTACTTC.